The 11 T cell receptor beta chains presented below share a single source sample, sequenced in a study of patients and donors after allogeneic stem cell transplantation. From the RT-PCR reads, TCRdb called clonotypes with MiXCR, one entry per CDR3 protein. The sample lists 190,000 or so distinct CDR3 sequences, less than 45% occurring once. Sequencing was done on a sample of blood, either unsorted or a sorted T cell fraction (not recorded which). These receptor sequences come from a human donor who was either an allogeneic HSCT recipient or a stem cell or donor lymphocyte infusion donor (not recorded which). It is not recorded whose cells these are; they may come from a transplant donor.

The chain joins TRBV6-5 to TRBJ2-5; D gene uncertain. Germline values: CDR1 MNHEY, CDR2 SVGAGI. Between the trimmed V and J ends, which lost 0 bases and 5 bases, there was a span of 10 bases. The CDR3 spans 14 residues. The CDR3 protein is CASSYSSLVETQYF. CDR3 nucleotides: TGTGCCAGCAGTTACTCCTCTCTGGTGGAGACCCAGTACTTC.

This clonotype appeared a few times. The chain uses TRBV5-1 and TRBJ1-5; tentative D call: TRBD1 (5 bases). CDR1 and CDR2 from the germline V gene are SGHRS and YFSETQ. Trimming left V 4 bases short and J 1 base short, with 15 bases between. The CDR3 length is 16 residues. As DNA, the CDR3 is TGCGCCAGCAGCCCAACGGGAGGGGAAAGCAATCAGCCCCAGCATTTT. Protein: CASSPTGGESNQPQHF.

This chain links TRBV12-3 or TRBV12-4 with TRBJ1-5, with D unresolved. V lost 7 bases and J 3 bases, leaving 7 bases between the germline ends. This CDR3 has 12 amino acids. CDR3: CASTAINQPQHF. In DNA form, the CDR3 reads TGTGCCAGCACAGCAATCAATCAGCCCCAGCATTTT.

This clonotype was seen only a few times. The chain carries TRBV12-3 or TRBV12-4 and TRBJ2-3; possible D gene TRBD2, 5 bases. This CDR3 contains 13 residues. V dropped 6 bases and J dropped 5 bases, with 12 bases sitting between them. CDR3 loop: CASRADSRDTQYF. In DNA form, the CDR3 reads TGTGCCAGCAGGGCGGACTCAAGAGATACGCAGTATTTT.

The rearrangement uses TRBV12-3 or TRBV12-4 and TRBJ2-3, with D perhaps TRBD1 (6 bases). The CDR3 covers 16 residues. With 5 bases removed from V and 0 bases from J, the gap between germline ends came to 15 bases. CDR3 protein: CASSPLDRPSTDTQYF. The CDR3 DNA reads as TGTGCCAGCAGTCCACTCGACAGGCCAAGCACAGATACGCAGTATTTT.

This clonotype was detected a few times. The chain has TRBV19 and TRBJ1-5; no clear D. Trimming cost V 8 bases and J 0 bases, with 8 bases left between them. The CDR3 consists of 13 residues. The germline CDR1 and CDR2 sequences are LNHDA and SQIVND (reference sequence). The CDR3, as DNA: TGTGCCAGTGGAGAGTTTAGCAATCAGCCCCAGCATTTT. Its translation: CASGEFSNQPQHF.

This chain uses TRBV5-1 with TRBJ2-1, with D hard to call. V was cut by 2 bases and J by 7 bases, with 7 bases left in between. Germline V gene lookup returns CDR1 SGHRS and CDR2 YFSETQ. The CDR3 is 12 amino acids. The CDR3 loop reads CASSFGVNEQFF. In DNA, the CDR3 is TGCGCCAGCAGCTTTGGAGTAAATGAGCAGTTCTTC. Full variable domain (rest looked up from reference TRBV5-1 and TRBJ2-1): KAGVTQTPRYLIKTRGQQVTLSCSPISGHRSVSWYQQTPGQGLQFLFEYFSETQRNKGNFPGRFSGRQFSNSRSEMNVSTLELGDSALYLCASSFGVNEQFFGPGTRLTVL.

This clonotype was picked up a small number of times. The CDR3 loop is CASSPSTGGAEQYF. In DNA form, the CDR3 reads TGTGCCAGCAGCCCCTCGACAGGGGGAGCCGAGCAGTACTTC. This chain joins TRBV4-2 and TRBJ2-7, with 9 bases that match TRBD1. The CDR3 runs 14 residues. V lost 4 bases and J lost 6; bases outside the gene matches: 7. Germline V lookup: CDR1 LGHNA, CDR2 YNFKEQ.

The chain joins TRBV28 to TRBJ1-4; D is uncertain. Trimming cost V 7 bases and J 7 bases, with 16 bases left between them. CDR3 size: 14 residues. The germline gives CDR1 MDHEN, CDR2 SYDVKM. The CDR3 DNA is TGTGCCAGCACCCTGAGGGCGCGGAGTGAAAAACTGTTTTTT. Encoded protein: CASTLRARSEKLFF.

The chain has TRBV6-1 and TRBJ1-2, with D maybe TRBD1 (6 bases). The V and J ends lost 5 bases and 7 bases respectively, with 17 bases between them. This CDR3 spans 14 amino acids. CDR1 and CDR2 (germline): MNHNS, SASEGT. The CDR3 protein is CASSPSPRTVGYTF. CDR3 coding DNA: TGTGCCAGCAGTCCCTCCCCCCGGACAGTTGGCTACACCTTC.

Written as DNA, the CDR3 is TGTGCCAGCAGCTCCACGGTCGGGGGCGGTCAAGAGACCCAGTACTTC. It translates to CASSSTVGGGQETQYF. V is TRBV5-4 and J is TRBJ2-5; D may match TRBD1 or TRBD2 (6 bases each). Germline lookup yields CDR1 SGHNT and CDR2 YYREEE (reference sequence). CDR3 length: 16 residues. V was shortened by 3 bases and J by 2 bases, with 17 bases between the two germline ends.